This T cell receptor beta chain was recovered during a study of T cell changes during pregnancy in multiple sclerosis. The table came from immunoSEQ multiplex PCR; TCRdb's copy has only in-frame clones and leaves some out. The data contain over 65,000 clones, 85% to 95% of them singletons. The CDR3 consists of 15 residues. Trimming took 5 bases from V and 3 from J; bases not matched to a gene: 7. Germline assignment: CDR1 SGHTA and CDR2 FQGNSA. The J gene is TRBJ2-5, the V gene TRBV7-2, with TRBD2 matching over 9 bases. This clonotype was obtained from a female donor in good health, enrolled as a control in a pregnancy study. This material consisted of peripheral blood, taken in the first trimester of pregnancy. DNA for the CDR3: TGTGCCAGCAGCCCCCGGGCTAGCGGGGAAGAGACCCAGTACTTC. Its translation is CASSPRASGEETQYF. Variable domain in full (rest from reference TRBV7-2 and TRBJ2-5): GAGVSQSPSNKVTEKGKDVELRCDPISGHTALYWYRQSLGQGLEFLIYFQGNSAPDKSGLPSDRFSAERTGGSVSTLTIQRTQQEDSAVYLCASSPRASGEETQYFGPGTRLLVL.